These 28 T cell receptor beta chains were sequenced from one sample in a study of T cell responses to AZD1222 COVID-19 vaccine (dated by TCRdb to the early 2020s). The time point label, as the study defines it: about 28 days (+/-7) after the second vaccine dose. The protocol used for the library was the immunoSEQ multiplex PCR assay. Sourced from immuneACCESS, this table was stored by TCRdb with only in-frame sequences that have V and J called. A share of the clones is absent; for the studies checked, an unresolved V gene accounts for under half, and the remainder has no known explanation. Recorded for this sample are 110,000 or so clones; about 91% of them occurred a single time. The ten largest clones capture approximately 6.9% of the sample. The input for sequencing was peripheral blood, taken 28 days after the second AZD1222 dose. The source is an adult who received the AZD1222 COVID-19 vaccine.

The chain uses TRBV2 and TRBJ2-3, with 7 nucleotides matching TRBD1. The V gene end was trimmed by 6 bases and the J gene end by 7 bases; junction bases not matched to a gene: 7. Germline CDR1 reads SNHLY; CDR2 reads FYNNEI. There are 13 residues in the CDR3. CDR3 in amino acids: CASSLDREYTQYF. The CDR3 DNA is TGTGCCAGCAGCCTAGACAGGGAATATACGCAGTATTTT.

The rearrangement joins TRBV28 to TRBJ1-1; 8 nucleotides line up with TRBD1. The CDR3 is 14 amino acids. Trimming took 6 bases from V and 9 from J; bases not matched to a gene: 12. CDR1 is MDHEN, CDR2 SYDVKM, per germline. The CDR3: CASRQGQGSAQAFF. For the CDR3, the DNA is TGTGCCAGCAGACAAGGACAGGGTTCGGCCCAAGCTTTCTTT.

V gene TRBV6-2 or TRBV6-3 combines with J gene TRBJ1-1; tentative D call: TRBD1 (5 bases). The V and J ends lost 4 bases and 2 bases respectively, with 11 bases between them. There are 14 residues in the CDR3. Germline CDR1 is MNHEY and CDR2 is SVGEGT. CDR3 region: CASSFPTDNTEAFF. The DNA for the CDR3 is TGTGCCAGCAGTTTTCCGACAGACAACACTGAAGCTTTCTTT.

The chain's CDR3 is CASSLSGGYTF. CDR3 in DNA: TGTGCCAGCAGCTTGTCAGGTGGCTACACCTTC. This chain links TRBV5-6 with TRBJ1-2; no firm D call. From germline, CDR1 is SGHDT and CDR2 YYEEEE. This CDR3 comprises 11 residues. Deletions cut 1 base from V and 7 bases from J, with 5 bases between. The complete variable domain, with remaining parts taken from reference TRBV5-6 and TRBJ1-2, reads DAGVTQSPTHLIKTRGQQVTLRCSPKSGHDTVSWYQQALGQGPQFIFQYYEEEERQRGNFPDRFSGHQFPNYSSELNVNALLLGDSALYLCASSLSGGYTFGSGTRLTVV.

The J gene is TRBJ1-3, the V gene TRBV10-3; no firm D call. V gave up 7 bases and J gave up 0 bases, with 10 bases separating them. Germline lookup yields CDR1 ENHRY and CDR2 SYGVKD. This CDR3 comprises 14 residues. The CDR3: CAITGSPSGNTIYF. The CDR3 bases are TGTGCCATCACCGGCAGTCCCTCTGGAAACACCATATATTTT.

The chain has TRBV4-2 and TRBJ1-1; a possible D gene is TRBD1 (6 bases). The CDR3 has 15 residues. The germline V gene encodes CDR1 LGHNA and CDR2 YNFKEQ. With 4 bases removed from V and 5 bases from J, the gap between germline ends came to 17 bases. The CDR3 DNA reads TGTGCCAGCAGCCCTGGGGGCCCTGAGGGAACTGAAGCTTTCTTT. Translating it yields CASSPGGPEGTEAFF.

The chain has TRBV5-5 and TRBJ1-5; D not certain. V shed 2 bases and J shed 4 bases, with 13 bases lying between them. The germline CDR1 and CDR2 sequences are SGHKS and YYEKEE (reference sequence). This CDR3 comprises 15 residues. CDR3 nucleotides: TGTGCCAGCAGCTTAGAGATGACGCGGAATCAGCCCCAGCATTTT. Translating it yields CASSLEMTRNQPQHF.

The V gene is TRBV7-2, the J gene TRBJ1-5; 7 nucleotides agree with TRBD1. With V trimmed by 10 bases and J by 0 bases, 9 bases remained unmatched. The CDR3 has 15 residues. Germline values: CDR1 SGHTA, CDR2 FQGNSA. CDR3 bases: TGTGCCACAACGGACGGGACAGATAGCAATCAGCCCCAGCATTTT. Its protein is CATTDGTDSNQPQHF.

This clone was detected only once. The chain joins TRBV27 to TRBJ2-7; 10 bases match TRBD2. The germline gives CDR1 MNHEY, CDR2 SMNVEV (reference sequence). Trimming removed 6 bases from V and 2 bases from J; junction bases left unmatched: 4. The CDR3 contains 14 residues. As DNA, the CDR3 is TGTGCCAGCAGAAGGACTAGCGGTCCCTACGAGCAGTACTTC. Its protein is CASRRTSGPYEQYF.

This clone was picked up one time. The chain employs TRBV19 and TRBJ2-7; D possibly matches TRBD1 or TRBD2 (5 bases each). This CDR3 region has 14 residues. V was shortened by 3 bases and J by 6 bases, with 15 bases between the two germline ends. The germline CDR1 and CDR2 sequences are LNHDA and SQIVND (reference sequence). The CDR3 region has the DNA TGTGCCAGTAGTATTCGTGGATATGGGGGCGAGCAGTACTTC. It codes for CASSIRGYGGEQYF.

This chain connects TRBV18 to TRBJ2-1; 9 bases align to TRBD2. Germline-derived CDR1 and CDR2 are KGHSH and LQKENI. This CDR3 comprises 19 residues. V lost 5 bases, J lost 0 bases, and 14 bases stayed unmatched. Here the CDR3 DNA reads TGTGCCAGCTCAGTGAAGCGGGGGGACGACCTTCGCTCCTACAATGAGCAGTTCTTC. Amino acids: CASSVKRGDDLRSYNEQFF.

The V and J genes are TRBV7-9 and TRBJ2-7; tentatively, D is TRBD1 (5 bases). Germline V gene lookup returns CDR1 SEHNR and CDR2 FQNEAQ (reference sequence). V dropped 4 bases and J dropped 2 bases, with 9 bases sitting between them. This CDR3 is built from 13 residues. The CDR3 DNA is TGTGCCAGCAGCTCCAGGGCAGCCTACGAGCAGTACTTC. This encodes CASSSRAAYEQYF.

This clone was found once. V is TRBV6-5 and J is TRBJ1-1, with D perhaps matching TRBD1 (6 bases). CDR3 size: 15 residues. Germline-derived CDR1 and CDR2 are MNHEY and SVGAGI. Trimming took off 6 bases at V and 0 bases at J, with 14 bases between the two ends. CDR3 amino acids: CASSFSDSVNTEAFF. For the CDR3, the DNA is TGTGCCAGCAGCTTCTCGGACAGTGTGAACACTGAAGCTTTCTTT.

The chain recombines TRBV23-1 with TRBJ1-5; D is ambiguous. TRBV23-1 is sorted into the ORF group, with uncertain function. V shed 0 bases and J shed 4 bases, with 13 bases lying between them. This CDR3 is built from 16 residues. The CDR3 sequence is CASSQSFAAGNQPQHF. The DNA for the CDR3 is TGCGCCAGCAGTCAATCGTTTGCTGCCGGTAATCAGCCCCAGCATTTT.

The chain is built from TRBV7-9 and TRBJ1-1, with D possibly TRBD1 on 5 matching bases. Deletions cut 1 base from V and 1 base from J, with 10 bases between. CDR3 size: 15 residues. Germline V gene lookup returns CDR1 SEHNR and CDR2 FQNEAQ (reference sequence). CDR3 loop: CASSLGSGRNTEAFF. In nucleotides, the CDR3 is TGTGCCAGCAGCTTAGGATCAGGGAGGAACACTGAAGCTTTCTTT.

The CDR3 nucleotides read TGTGCCACCAGTGCGCCCGCCGGGGACGTCTCCTACAATGAGCAGTTCTTC. Protein sequence: CATSAPAGDVSYNEQFF. The chain uses TRBV24-1 and TRBJ2-1, with D perhaps matching TRBD1 or TRBD2 (5 bases each). The germline CDR1 and CDR2 sequences are KGHDR and SFDVKD. Between the trimmed V and J ends, which lost 5 bases and 0 bases, there was a span of 16 bases. The CDR3 loop spans 17 amino acids.

V gene TRBV5-8 combines with J gene TRBJ2-4, with a tentative D call TRBD2 (5 bases). CDR1 SGHTS and CDR2 YDEGEE come from the germline V gene. The CDR3 contains 15 residues. Between the trimmed V and J ends, which lost 4 bases and 6 bases, there was a span of 17 bases. The CDR3 sequence is CASSPTTPPLNIQYF. CDR3 DNA: TGTGCCAGCAGCCCGACTACCCCACCATTAAACATTCAGTACTTC.

This chain connects TRBV19 to TRBJ2-3, with 13 positions matching TRBD2. The CDR3 is made up of 16 amino acids. Trimming removed 5 bases from V and 2 bases from J; junction bases left unmatched: 4. In germline, CDR1 is LNHDA, CDR2 SQIVND (reference sequence). The CDR3 loop is CASSEGTSGITDTQYF. As DNA, the CDR3 is TGTGCCAGTAGTGAGGGGACTAGCGGGATCACAGATACGCAGTATTTT.

This clone was detected ten times or more. The gene calls are TRBV12-3 or TRBV12-4 and TRBJ2-7; no definite D call. V lost 3 bases, J lost 4 bases, and 7 bases lay in between. CDR3 length: 12 residues. CDR3 residues: CASSLFAYEQYF. In DNA, the CDR3 is TGTGCCAGCAGTTTGTTCGCATACGAGCAGTACTTC.

Of note for this clone: The germline gene is not matched at one end of the junction; a read error may be the cause. The chain is built from TRBV18 and TRBJ1-1; D gene ambiguous. The CDR3 is made up of 11 amino acids. The germline V gene encodes CDR1 KGHSH and CDR2 LQKENI. CDR3 amino acids: CASTPNTEAFF. DNA for the CDR3: TGTGCCAGCACACCTAACACTGAAGCTTTCTTT.

The chain links TRBV4-1 to TRBJ1-6; 9 nucleotides line up with TRBD1. Per germline, CDR1 MGHRA and CDR2 YSYEKL. Unmatched junction bases numbered 3, after V lost 1 base and J lost 2 bases. There are 17 residues in the CDR3. The chain's CDR3 is CASSQGGQGTYNSPLHF. The CDR3 nucleotides are TGCGCCAGCAGCCAAGGCGGACAGGGGACCTATAATTCACCCCTCCACTTT.

V is TRBV4-1 and J is TRBJ1-5, with 8 bases that match TRBD1. Germline trimming cut 3 bases from V and 6 bases from J; bases unmatched to any gene: 4. CDR1 is MGHRA, CDR2 YSYEKL, per germline. This CDR3 has 14 amino acids. CDR3 nucleotide sequence: TGCGCCAGCAGCCACCCTCAGGGGGCTCAGCCCCAGCATTTT. Translated: CASSHPQGAQPQHF.

The chain combines TRBV28 with TRBJ2-2; 7 bases align to TRBD1. This CDR3 region has 16 residues. V gave up 4 bases and J gave up 1 base; unmatched junction bases: 6. CDR1 and CDR2 from the germline V gene are MDHEN and SYDVKM. CDR3 bases: TGTGCCAGCAGTTCTTACGGACAGGAGAACACCGGGGAGCTGTTTTTT. Amino acid sequence: CASSSYGQENTGELFF.

CDR3 sequence (DNA): TGTGCCAGCAGCGCGACTAGCGGGGGGCAGTTCTTC. Residues: CASSATSGGQFF. The J gene is TRBJ2-1, the V gene TRBV11-2, with 12 bases identical to TRBD2. The CDR3 totals 12 residues. The germline gives CDR1 SGHAT, CDR2 FQNNGV. V shed 5 bases and J 12 bases; nucleotides not matched to a gene: 2.

The chain joins TRBV19 to TRBJ1-4; D may be TRBD1 (5 bases). The CDR3 is 18 amino acids. Germline V gives CDR1 LNHDA, CDR2 SQIVND (reference sequence). Deletions cut 0 bases from V and 5 bases from J, with 19 bases between. The CDR3 reads CASSIDSTAQATNEKLFF. The CDR3 DNA is TGTGCCAGTAGTATAGATTCGACAGCGCAGGCTACAAATGAAAAACTGTTTTTT.

This CDR3 is CASSTSGTSRNQPQHF. The CDR3 region has the DNA TGTGCCAGCAGCACGTCCGGGACAAGCCGCAATCAGCCCCAGCATTTT. The rearrangement links TRBV7-9 to TRBJ1-5; possibly TRBD1 for D (6 bases). The CDR3 has 16 residues. Germline lookup yields CDR1 SEHNR and CDR2 FQNEAQ (reference sequence). V was cut by 5 bases and J by 2 bases, with 16 bases left in between.

The genes are TRBV5-1 and TRBJ2-1, with 10 bases identical to TRBD2. The V segment lost 1 base and the J segment 6 bases; nucleotides outside the gene matches: 4. CDR1 SGHRS and CDR2 YFSETQ come from the germline V gene. The CDR3 covers 15 residues. The CDR3 region has the DNA TGCGCCAGCAGCTTGCAGAGCGGGGGGGCCAATGAGCAGTTCTTC. Its protein is CASSLQSGGANEQFF.

CDR3 in DNA: TGCAGTGCTAGAGAATGGACAGGGGGTTTCTTT. It encodes CSAREWTGGFF. This chain connects TRBV20-1 to TRBJ1-1; 10 nucleotides match TRBD1. Trimming cost V 0 bases and J 13 bases; bases outside gene matches: 2. Germline CDR1 is DFQATT and CDR2 is SNEGSKA (reference sequence). The CDR3 length is 11 residues.